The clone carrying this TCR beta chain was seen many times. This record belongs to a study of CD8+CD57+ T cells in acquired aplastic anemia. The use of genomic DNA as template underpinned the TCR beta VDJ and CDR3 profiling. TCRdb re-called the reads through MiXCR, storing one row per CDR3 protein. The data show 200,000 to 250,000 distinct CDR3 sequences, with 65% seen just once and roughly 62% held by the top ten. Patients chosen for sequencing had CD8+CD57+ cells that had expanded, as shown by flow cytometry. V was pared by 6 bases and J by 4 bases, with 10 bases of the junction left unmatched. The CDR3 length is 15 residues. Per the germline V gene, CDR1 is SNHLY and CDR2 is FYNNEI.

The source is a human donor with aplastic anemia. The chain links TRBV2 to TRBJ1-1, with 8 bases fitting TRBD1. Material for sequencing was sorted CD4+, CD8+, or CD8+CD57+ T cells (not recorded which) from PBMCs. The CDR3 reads CASRENQGAVTEAFF. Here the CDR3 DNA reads TGTGCCAGCAGAGAGAATCAGGGGGCGGTCACTGAAGCTTTCTTT.